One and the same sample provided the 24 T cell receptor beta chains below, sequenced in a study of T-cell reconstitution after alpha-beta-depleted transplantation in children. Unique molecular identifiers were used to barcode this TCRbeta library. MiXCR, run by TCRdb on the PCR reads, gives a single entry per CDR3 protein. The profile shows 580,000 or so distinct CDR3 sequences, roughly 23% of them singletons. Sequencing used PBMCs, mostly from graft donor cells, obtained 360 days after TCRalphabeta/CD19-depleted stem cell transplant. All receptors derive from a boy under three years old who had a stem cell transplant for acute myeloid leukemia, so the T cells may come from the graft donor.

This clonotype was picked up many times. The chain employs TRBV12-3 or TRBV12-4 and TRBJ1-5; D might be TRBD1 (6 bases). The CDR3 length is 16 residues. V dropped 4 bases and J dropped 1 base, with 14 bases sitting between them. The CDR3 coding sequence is TGTGCCAGCAGTTACCAATTGGGGGCGAGCAATCAGCCCCAGCATTTT. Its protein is CASSYQLGASNQPQHF.

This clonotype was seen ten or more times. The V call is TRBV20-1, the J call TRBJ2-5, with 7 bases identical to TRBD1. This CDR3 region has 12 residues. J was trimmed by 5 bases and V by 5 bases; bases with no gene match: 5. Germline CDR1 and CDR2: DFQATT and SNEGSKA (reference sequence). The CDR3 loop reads CSARDRGETQYF. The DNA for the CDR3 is TGCAGTGCTCGGGACAGAGGCGAGACCCAGTACTTC.

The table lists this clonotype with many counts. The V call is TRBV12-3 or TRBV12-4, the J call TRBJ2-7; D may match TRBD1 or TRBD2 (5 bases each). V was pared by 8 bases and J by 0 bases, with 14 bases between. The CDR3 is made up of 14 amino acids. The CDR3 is CASVTRDPSYEQYV. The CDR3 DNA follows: TGTGCCAGCGTGACCCGGGACCCCTCCTACGAGCAGTACGTC.

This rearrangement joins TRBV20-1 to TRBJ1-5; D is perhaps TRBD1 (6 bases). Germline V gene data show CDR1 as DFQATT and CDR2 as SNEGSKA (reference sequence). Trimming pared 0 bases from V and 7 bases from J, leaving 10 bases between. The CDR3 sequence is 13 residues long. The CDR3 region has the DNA TGCAGTGCTAGAGAACAGGGAGGACAGCCCCAGCATTTT. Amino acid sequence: CSAREQGGQPQHF.

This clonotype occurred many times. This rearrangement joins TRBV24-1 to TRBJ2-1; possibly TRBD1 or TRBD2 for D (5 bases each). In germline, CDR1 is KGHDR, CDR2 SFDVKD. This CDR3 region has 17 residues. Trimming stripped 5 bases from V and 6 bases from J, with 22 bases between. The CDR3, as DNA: TGTGCCACCAGTGCTTTTGTAGGGGTACGGGGTAGCAATGAGCAGTTCTTC. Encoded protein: CATSAFVGVRGSNEQFF.

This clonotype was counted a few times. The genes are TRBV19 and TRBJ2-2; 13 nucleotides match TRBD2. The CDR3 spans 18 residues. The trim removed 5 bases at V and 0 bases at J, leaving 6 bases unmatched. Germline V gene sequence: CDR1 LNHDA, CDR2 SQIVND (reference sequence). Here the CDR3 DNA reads TGTGCCAGTAGTGGACTAGCGGGGGCCCGAGCGAACACCGGGGAGCTGTTTTTT. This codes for CASSGLAGARANTGELFF.

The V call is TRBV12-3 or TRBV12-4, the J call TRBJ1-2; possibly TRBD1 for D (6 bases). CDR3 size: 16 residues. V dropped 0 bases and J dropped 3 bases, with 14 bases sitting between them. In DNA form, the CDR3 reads TGTGCCAGCAGTTTAGCCCCTTCCGGGGGCTACTATGGCTACACCTTC. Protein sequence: CASSLAPSGGYYGYTF.

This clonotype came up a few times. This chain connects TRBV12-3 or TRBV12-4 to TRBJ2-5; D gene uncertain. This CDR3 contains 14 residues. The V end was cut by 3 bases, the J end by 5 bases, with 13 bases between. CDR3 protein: CASSFSLTRETQYF. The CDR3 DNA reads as TGTGCCAGCAGTTTTTCCCTCACCCGGGAGACCCAGTACTTC.

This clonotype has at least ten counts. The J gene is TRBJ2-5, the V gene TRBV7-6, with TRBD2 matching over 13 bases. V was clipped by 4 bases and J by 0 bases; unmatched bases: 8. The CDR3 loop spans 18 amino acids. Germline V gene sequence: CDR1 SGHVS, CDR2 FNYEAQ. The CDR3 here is CASSSRTSGGWYQETQYF. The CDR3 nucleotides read TGTGCCAGCAGCTCACGGACTAGCGGGGGTTGGTACCAAGAGACCCAGTACTTC.

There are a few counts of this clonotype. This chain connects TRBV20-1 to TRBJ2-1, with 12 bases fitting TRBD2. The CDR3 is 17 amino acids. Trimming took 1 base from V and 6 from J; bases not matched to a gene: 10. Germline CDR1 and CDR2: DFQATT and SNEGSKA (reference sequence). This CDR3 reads CSARASPGTSGFNEQFF. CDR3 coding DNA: TGCAGTGCTAGAGCCTCCCCCGGGACTAGCGGGTTCAATGAGCAGTTCTTC.

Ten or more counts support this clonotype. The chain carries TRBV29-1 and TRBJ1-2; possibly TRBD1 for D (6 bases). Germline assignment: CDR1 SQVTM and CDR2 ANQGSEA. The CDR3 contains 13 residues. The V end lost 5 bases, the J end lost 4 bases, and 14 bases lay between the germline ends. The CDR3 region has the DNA TGCAGCGTTCCCCCACAGGGCCTCTATGGCTACACCTTC. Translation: CSVPPQGLYGYTF.

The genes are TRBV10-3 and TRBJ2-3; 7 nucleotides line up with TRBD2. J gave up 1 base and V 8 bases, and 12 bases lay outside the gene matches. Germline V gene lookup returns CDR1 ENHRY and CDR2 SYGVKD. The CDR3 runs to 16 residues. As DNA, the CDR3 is TGTGCCATCGGCACATGGGGGGGAAGGGGCACAGATACGCAGTATTTT. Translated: CAIGTWGGRGTDTQYF.

The CDR3 sequence: CAPMTPGVIDTQYF. CDR3 DNA: TGTGCCCCCATGACCCCAGGGGTGATAGATACGCAGTATTTT. The chain uses TRBV27 and TRBJ2-3; TRBD1 might be the D (6 bases). The germline gives CDR1 MNHEY, CDR2 SMNVEV (reference sequence). The length of the CDR3 is 14 residues. Deletions cut 11 bases from V and 5 bases from J, with 20 bases between.

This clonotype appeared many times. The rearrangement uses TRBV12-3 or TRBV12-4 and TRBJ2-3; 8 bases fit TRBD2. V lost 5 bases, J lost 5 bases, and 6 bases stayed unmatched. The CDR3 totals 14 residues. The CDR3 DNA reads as TGTGCCAGCAGTCCCGGGACTAGGGTAGATACGCAGTATTTT. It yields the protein CASSPGTRVDTQYF.

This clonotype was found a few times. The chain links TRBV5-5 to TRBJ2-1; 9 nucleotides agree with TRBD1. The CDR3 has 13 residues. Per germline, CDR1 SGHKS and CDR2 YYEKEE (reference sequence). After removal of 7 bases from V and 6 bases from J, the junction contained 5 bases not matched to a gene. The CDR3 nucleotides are TGTGCCAGCCGTGGGACAGGGATCAATGAGCAGTTCTTC. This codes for CASRGTGINEQFF.

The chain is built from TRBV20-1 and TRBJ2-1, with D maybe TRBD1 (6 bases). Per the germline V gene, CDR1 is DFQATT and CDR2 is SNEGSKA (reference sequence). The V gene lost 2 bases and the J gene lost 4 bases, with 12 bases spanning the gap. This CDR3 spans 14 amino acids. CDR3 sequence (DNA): TGCAGTGCTAGACGTTGGCAGGGGTACAATGAGCAGTTCTTC. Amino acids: CSARRWQGYNEQFF.

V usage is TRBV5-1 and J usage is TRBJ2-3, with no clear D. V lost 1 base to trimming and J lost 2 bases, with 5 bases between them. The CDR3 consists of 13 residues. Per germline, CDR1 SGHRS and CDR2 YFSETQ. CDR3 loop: CASSLYLTDTQYF. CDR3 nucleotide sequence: TGCGCCAGCAGCTTGTACCTCACAGATACGCAGTATTTT.

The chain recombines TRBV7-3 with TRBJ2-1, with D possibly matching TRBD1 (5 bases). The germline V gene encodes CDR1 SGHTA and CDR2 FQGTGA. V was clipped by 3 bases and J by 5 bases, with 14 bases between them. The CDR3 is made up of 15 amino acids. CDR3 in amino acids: CASSFRQNSHNEQFF. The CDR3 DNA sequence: TGTGCCAGCAGCTTTAGACAGAATTCCCACAATGAGCAGTTCTTC.

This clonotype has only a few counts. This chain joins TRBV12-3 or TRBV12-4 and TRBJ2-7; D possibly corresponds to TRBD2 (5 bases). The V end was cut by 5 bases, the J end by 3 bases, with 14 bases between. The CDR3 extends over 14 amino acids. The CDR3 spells CASSPRTSHYEQYF. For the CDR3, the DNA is TGTGCCAGCAGTCCCCGGACTTCCCACTACGAGCAGTACTTC.

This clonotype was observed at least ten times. Here the CDR3 reads CSAHRGQGAYNEQFF. CDR3 in DNA: TGCAGCGCGCACCGGGGACAGGGCGCCTACAATGAGCAGTTCTTC. V gene TRBV29-1 combines with J gene TRBJ2-1; TRBD1 aligns across 9 bases. Trimming at V came to 7 bases and at J to 2 bases, leaving 9 bases not matched to a gene. Germline V gene lookup returns CDR1 SQVTM and CDR2 ANQGSEA. The CDR3 spans 15 residues.

CDR3 in amino acids: CSARGRANTGELFF. CDR3 DNA: TGCAGTGCTAGGGGCAGGGCGAACACCGGGGAGCTGTTTTTT. This sequence joins TRBV20-1 and TRBJ2-2, with D possibly matching TRBD1 (5 bases). V gave up 3 bases and J gave up 0 bases, with 8 bases separating them. The CDR3 totals 14 residues. Germline loops: CDR1 DFQATT, CDR2 SNEGSKA (reference sequence).

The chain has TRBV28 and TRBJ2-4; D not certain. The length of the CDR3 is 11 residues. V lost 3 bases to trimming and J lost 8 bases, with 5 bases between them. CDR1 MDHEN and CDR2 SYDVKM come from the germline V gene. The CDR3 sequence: CASSFLDIQYF. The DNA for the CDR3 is TGTGCCAGCAGTTTTCTGGACATTCAGTACTTC.

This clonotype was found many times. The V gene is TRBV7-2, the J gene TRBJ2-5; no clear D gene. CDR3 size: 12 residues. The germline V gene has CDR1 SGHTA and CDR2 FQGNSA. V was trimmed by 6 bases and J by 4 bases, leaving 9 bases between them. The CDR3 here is CASSFSGETQYF. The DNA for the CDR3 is TGTGCCAGCAGTTTTTCCGGAGAGACCCAGTACTTC.

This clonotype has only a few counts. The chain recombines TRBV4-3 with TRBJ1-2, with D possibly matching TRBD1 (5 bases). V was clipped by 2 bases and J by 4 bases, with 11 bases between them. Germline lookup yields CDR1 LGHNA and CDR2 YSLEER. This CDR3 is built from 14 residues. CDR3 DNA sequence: TGCGCCAGCAGCCAAAGCAAGGGGATCTATGGCTACACCTTC. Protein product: CASSQSKGIYGYTF.